The entry below gives a single TCR beta chain sequence along with its context. The antigen is undetermined. Trimming cost V 5 bases and J 3 bases; bases outside gene matches: 9. The CDR3 consists of 16 residues. From germline, CDR1 is MDHEN and CDR2 SYDVKM. The record originates from a study of cytomegalovirus exposure and HLA in healthy donors. Findings of the study overall: The study recorded 150 to 200 TCR beta chains that were cytomegalovirus-associated. Reports indicated that the classifier achieved high specificity and sensitivity in diagnosing cytomegalovirus status.

The validation cohort, a group of over a hundred subjects, included the donors and was separate from the roughly 600-subject first cohort. Clones were sequenced by immunoSEQ multiplex PCR, and TCRdb holds only the in-frame ones, with some missing. This sample yields 100,000 to 150,000 clones, of which roughly 95% are seen a single time; less than 2% belongs to the top ten. Source material: PBMCs. The rearrangement uses TRBV28 and TRBJ1-1; 10 bases are a match to TRBD1. The origin of this receptor is a man between 18 and 35 years old in good health and CMV-seronegative. The DNA for the CDR3 is TGTGCCAGCAGTAGAGACAGGGGGCGCGGGGACACTGAAGCTTTCTTT. This encodes CASSRDRGRGDTEAFF.